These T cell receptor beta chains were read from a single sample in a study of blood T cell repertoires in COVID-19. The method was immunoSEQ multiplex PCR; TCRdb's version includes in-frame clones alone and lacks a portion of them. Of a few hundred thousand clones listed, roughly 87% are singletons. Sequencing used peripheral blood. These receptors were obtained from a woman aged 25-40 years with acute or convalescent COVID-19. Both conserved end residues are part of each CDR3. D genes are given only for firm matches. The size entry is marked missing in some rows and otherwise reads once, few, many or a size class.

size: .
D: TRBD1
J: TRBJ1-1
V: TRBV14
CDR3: CASSQLTGVGTEAFF
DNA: TGTGCCAGCAGCCAATTAACAGGGGTCGGCACTGAAGCTTTCTTT

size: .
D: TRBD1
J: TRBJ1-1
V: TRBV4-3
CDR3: CASSQDLGQISRNTEAFF
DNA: TGCGCCAGCAGCCAAGATTTGGGACAGATAAGCAGGAACACTGAAGCTTTCTTT

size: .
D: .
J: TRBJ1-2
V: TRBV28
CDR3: CASREGGGDYGYTF
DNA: TGTGCCAGCAGGGAAGGGGGGGGAGACTATGGCTACACCTTC

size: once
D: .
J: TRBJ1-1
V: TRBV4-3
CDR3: CASSQKMNTEAFF
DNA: TGCGCCAGCAGTCAGAAAATGAACACTGAAGCTTTCTTT

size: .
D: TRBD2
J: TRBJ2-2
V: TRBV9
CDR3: CASSVVSGSTGELFF
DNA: TGTGCCAGCAGCGTAGTTAGCGGGAGCACCGGGGAGCTGTTTTTT

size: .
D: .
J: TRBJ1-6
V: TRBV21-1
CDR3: CASSKAGQDNSPLHF
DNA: TGTGCCAGCAGCAAAGCAGGACAGGATAATTCACCCCTCCACTTT

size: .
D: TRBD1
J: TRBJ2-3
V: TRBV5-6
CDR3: CASSLWTGSADTQYF
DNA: TGTGCCAGCAGTTTGTGGACAGGGTCCGCAGATACGCAGTATTTT

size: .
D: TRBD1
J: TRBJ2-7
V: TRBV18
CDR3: CASSPDRGPRREQYF
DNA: TGTGCCAGCTCACCAGACAGGGGTCCCCGCCGGGAGCAGTACTTC

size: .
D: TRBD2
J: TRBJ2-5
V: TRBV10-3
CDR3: CAISSLAGGQETQYF
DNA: TGTGCCATCTCATCCCTAGCGGGAGGGCAAGAGACCCAGTACTTC

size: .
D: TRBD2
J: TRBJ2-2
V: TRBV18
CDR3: CASSPEGLAGNTGELFF
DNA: TGTGCCAGCTCACCCGAGGGACTAGCGGGAAACACCGGGGAGCTGTTTTTT

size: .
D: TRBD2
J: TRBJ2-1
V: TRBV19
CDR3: CASSPLADSYNEQFF
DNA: TGTGCCAGTAGTCCTCTAGCGGACTCCTACAATGAGCAGTTCTTC

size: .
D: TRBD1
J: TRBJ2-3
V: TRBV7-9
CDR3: CASSLGTGQFTDTQYF
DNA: TGTGCCAGCAGCTTAGGTACGGGACAGTTCACAGATACGCAGTATTTT

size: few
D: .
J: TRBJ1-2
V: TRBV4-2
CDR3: CASSQDRGYGYTF
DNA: TGTGCCAGCAGCCAAGATAGGGGATATGGCTACACCTTC

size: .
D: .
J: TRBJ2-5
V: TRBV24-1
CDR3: CATSGLTGFGETQYF
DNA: TGTGCCACCAGTGGCCTAACAGGGTTCGGGGAGACCCAGTACTTC

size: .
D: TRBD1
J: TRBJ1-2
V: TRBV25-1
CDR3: CASSDPGTVNGYTF
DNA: TGTGCCAGCAGTGATCCCGGGACAGTGAATGGCTACACCTTC

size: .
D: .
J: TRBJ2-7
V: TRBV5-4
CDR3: CASSPRGGAYEQYF
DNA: TGTGCCAGCAGCCCACGGGGTGGGGCCTACGAGCAGTACTTC

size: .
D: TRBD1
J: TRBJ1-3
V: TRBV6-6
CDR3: CASSRTTVGQAGNTIYF
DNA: TGTGCCAGCAGCCGAACGACCGTGGGACAGGCTGGAAACACCATATATTTT

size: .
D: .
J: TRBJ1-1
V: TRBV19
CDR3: CASSISGNTEAFF
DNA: TGTGCCAGTAGTATTTCGGGGAACACTGAAGCTTTCTTT

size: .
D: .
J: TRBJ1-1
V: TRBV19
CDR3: CASMGGTEAFF
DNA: TGTGCCAGTATGGGGGGGACTGAAGCTTTCTTT

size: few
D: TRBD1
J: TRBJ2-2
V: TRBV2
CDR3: CARGQGTSTGELFF
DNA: TGCGCCCGGGGACAGGGGACTAGCACCGGGGAGCTGTTTTTT

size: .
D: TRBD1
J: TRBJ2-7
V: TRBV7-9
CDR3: CASSHRDRAFEQYF
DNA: TGTGCCAGCAGTCACCGGGACAGGGCTTTCGAGCAGTACTTC

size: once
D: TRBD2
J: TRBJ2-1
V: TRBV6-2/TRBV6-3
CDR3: CASSYSKAGINEQFF
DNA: TGTGCCAGCAGTTACTCGAAAGCGGGGATCAATGAGCAGTTCTTC

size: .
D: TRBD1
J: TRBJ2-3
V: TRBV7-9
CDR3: CASSFADRAGTQYF
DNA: TGTGCCAGCAGCTTCGCGGACAGGGCGGGTACGCAGTATTTT

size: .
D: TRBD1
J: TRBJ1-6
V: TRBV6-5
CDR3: CASRYGTGEHSPLHF
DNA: TGTGCCAGCAGATACGGGACAGGGGAGCATTCACCCCTCCACTTT

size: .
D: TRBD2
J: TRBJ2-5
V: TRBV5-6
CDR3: CASSLGLAGGGIETQYF
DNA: TGTGCCAGCAGCTTGGGACTAGCGGGAGGTGGGATAGAGACCCAGTACTTC

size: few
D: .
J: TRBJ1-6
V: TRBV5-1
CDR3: CASRYNERDSPLHF
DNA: TGCGCCAGCAGATATAATGAACGGGATTCACCCCTCCACTTT

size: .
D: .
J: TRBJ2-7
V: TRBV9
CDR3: CASSVGGGSFGGEQYF
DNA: TGTGCCAGCAGCGTAGGCGGTGGGAGCTTCGGAGGCGAGCAGTACTTC

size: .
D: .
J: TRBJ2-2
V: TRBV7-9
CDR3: CASSLQQGTNTGELFF
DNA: TGTGCCAGCAGCTTACAACAGGGAACGAACACCGGGGAGCTGTTTTTT

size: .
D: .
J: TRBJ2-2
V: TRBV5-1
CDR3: CASSVAGSWNTGELFF
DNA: TGCGCCAGCTCGGTCGCGGGGAGTTGGAACACCGGGGAGCTGTTTTTT

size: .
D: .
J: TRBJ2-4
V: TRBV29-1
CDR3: CSVPQAVAKNIQYF
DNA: TGCAGCGTCCCCCAGGCCGTAGCCAAAAACATTCAGTACTTC

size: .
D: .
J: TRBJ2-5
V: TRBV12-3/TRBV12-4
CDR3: CASIDTSQETQYF
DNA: TGTGCCAGCATCGACACCTCCCAAGAGACCCAGTACTTC

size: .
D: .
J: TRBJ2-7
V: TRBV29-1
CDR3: CSVEGPLLDEQYF
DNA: TGCAGCGTTGAAGGGCCCCTTCTGGACGAGCAGTACTTC

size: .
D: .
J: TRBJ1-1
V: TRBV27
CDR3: CASTRHGLNTEAFF
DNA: TGTGCCAGCACCCGACACGGTTTGAACACTGAAGCTTTCTTT

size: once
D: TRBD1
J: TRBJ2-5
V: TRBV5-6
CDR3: CASSTRTGSIQETQYF
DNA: TGTGCCAGCAGCACTAGGACAGGCAGTATCCAAGAGACCCAGTACTTC

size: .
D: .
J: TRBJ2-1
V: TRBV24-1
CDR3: CATSDPLTSSSRGEQFF
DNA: TGTGCCACCAGTGACCCTCTTACTAGCTCTAGCCGGGGTGAGCAGTTCTTC

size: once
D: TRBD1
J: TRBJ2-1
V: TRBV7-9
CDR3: CASSLTGVHEQFF
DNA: TGTGCCAGCAGCTTAACAGGGGTCCATGAGCAGTTCTTC

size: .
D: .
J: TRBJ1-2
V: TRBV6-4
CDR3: CASSDSESYGYTF
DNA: TGTGCCAGCAGTGACTCGGAGAGCTATGGCTACACCTTC

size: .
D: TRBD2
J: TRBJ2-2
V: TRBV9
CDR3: CASSVTGGGTGELFF
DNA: TGTGCCAGCAGCGTTACCGGCGGGGGCACCGGGGAGCTGTTTTTT

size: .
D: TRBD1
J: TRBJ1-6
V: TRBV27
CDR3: CASIGQGNSPLHF
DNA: TGTGCCAGCATCGGACAGGGTAATTCACCCCTCCACTTT